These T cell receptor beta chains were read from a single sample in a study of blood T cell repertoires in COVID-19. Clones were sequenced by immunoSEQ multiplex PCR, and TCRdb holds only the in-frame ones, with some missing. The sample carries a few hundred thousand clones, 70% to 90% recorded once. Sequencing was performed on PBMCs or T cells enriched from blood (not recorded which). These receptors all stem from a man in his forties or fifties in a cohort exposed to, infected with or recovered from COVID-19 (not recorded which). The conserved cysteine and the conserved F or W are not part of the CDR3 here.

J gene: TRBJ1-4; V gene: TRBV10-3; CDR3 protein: AISATGAGEKLF
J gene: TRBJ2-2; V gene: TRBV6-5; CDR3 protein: ASSRRPSGTGELF
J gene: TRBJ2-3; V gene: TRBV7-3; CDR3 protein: ASSRLEVDTQY
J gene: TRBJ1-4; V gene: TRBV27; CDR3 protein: ASRFFGEDEKLF
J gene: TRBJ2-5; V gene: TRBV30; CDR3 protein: AWSGQGGETQY
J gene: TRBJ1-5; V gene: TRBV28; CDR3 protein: ASSGTDQPQH
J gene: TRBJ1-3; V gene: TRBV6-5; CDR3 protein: ASSLDTSSSGNTIY
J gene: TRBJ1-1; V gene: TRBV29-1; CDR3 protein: SVEWPEKGTEAF
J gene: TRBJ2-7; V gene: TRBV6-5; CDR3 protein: ATRKSGRTYEQY
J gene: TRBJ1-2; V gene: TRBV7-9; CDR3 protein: ASDRLFYGYT
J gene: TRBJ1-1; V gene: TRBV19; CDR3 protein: ASSILGSQAKAF